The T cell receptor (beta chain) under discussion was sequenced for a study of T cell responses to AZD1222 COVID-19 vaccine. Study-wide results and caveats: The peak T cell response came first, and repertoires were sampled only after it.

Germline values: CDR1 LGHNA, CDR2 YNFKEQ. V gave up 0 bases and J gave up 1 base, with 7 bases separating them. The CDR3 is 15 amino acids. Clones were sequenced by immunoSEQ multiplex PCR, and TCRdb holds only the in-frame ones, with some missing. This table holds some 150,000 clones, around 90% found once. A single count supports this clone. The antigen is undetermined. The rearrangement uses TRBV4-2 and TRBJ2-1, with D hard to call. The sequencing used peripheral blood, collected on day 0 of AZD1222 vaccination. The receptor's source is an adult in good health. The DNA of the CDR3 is TGTGCCAGCAGCCAAGAACAACGTTCCTACAATGAGCAGTTCTTC. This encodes CASSQEQRSYNEQFF.